These 23 T cell receptor beta chains were sequenced from one sample in a study of control samples from healthy donors and cancer patients. Assay: immunoSEQ multiplex PCR; the TCRdb copy retains only in-frame clones and omits some. The sample yields 95,000 to 150,000 clones, more than 70% seen once. Material for sequencing was blood. These receptors all stem from a man over 45 in good health.

The chain uses TRBV5-1 and TRBJ2-1; 10 bases fit TRBD2. Germline trimming cut 5 bases from V and 7 bases from J; bases unmatched to any gene: 6. The CDR3 totals 14 residues. Germline V gene lookup returns CDR1 SGHRS and CDR2 YFSETQ. The CDR3 spells CASRGNSGGNEQFF. CDR3 in DNA: TGCGCCAGCAGAGGGAATAGCGGGGGGAATGAGCAGTTCTTC.

This chain joins TRBV6-5 and TRBJ1-4; D is unresolved. The CDR3 contains 12 residues. V lost 3 bases and J 7 bases, leaving 6 bases between the germline ends. Germline CDR1 and CDR2: MNHEY and SVGAGI. The CDR3 DNA reads as TGTGCCAGCAGTTATGGTTCTGAAAAACTGTTTTTT. It yields the protein CASSYGSEKLFF.

The table lists this clone with a few counts. This chain joins TRBV19 and TRBJ2-1, with 9 bases aligning to TRBD2. The CDR3 contains 14 residues. Germline V gives CDR1 LNHDA, CDR2 SQIVND (reference sequence). With 8 bases clipped from V and 7 bases from J, the junction kept 9 bases outside the gene matches. The CDR3 nucleotides are TGTGCCAGTGGCCTAGCGGGGTCACTGAATGAGCAGTTCTTC. The encoded protein is CASGLAGSLNEQFF.

This chain uses TRBV10-3 with TRBJ2-2; 8 positions agree with TRBD2. The CDR3 runs to 15 residues. Germline assignment: CDR1 ENHRY and CDR2 SYGVKD. Unmatched junction bases numbered 8, after V lost 4 bases and J lost 7 bases. CDR3 sequence: CAISVRGLDNGELFF. The CDR3 DNA follows: TGTGCCATCAGTGTCCGGGGACTAGATAACGGGGAGCTGTTTTTT.

The rearrangement joins TRBV6-6 to TRBJ2-1, with D perhaps assigned TRBD1 or TRBD2 (7 bases each). V was trimmed by 1 base and J by 4 bases, leaving 14 bases between them. The CDR3 extends over 16 amino acids. CDR1 and CDR2 (germline): MNHNY, SVGAGI (reference sequence). CDR3: CASSYLDREGYNEQFF. In DNA form, the CDR3 reads TGTGCCAGCAGTTACTTAGACAGGGAGGGGTACAATGAGCAGTTCTTC.

This chain joins TRBV11-3 and TRBJ2-1; 9 bases fit TRBD2. The germline V gene has CDR1 SGHNT and CDR2 YENEEA. The CDR3 has 18 residues. After removal of 2 bases from V and 8 bases from J, the junction contained 16 bases not matched to a gene. DNA of the CDR3: TGTGCCAGCAGCTTATCGGGTTGGCTAGCGGGGACGAATGATGAGCAGTTCTTC. This codes for CASSLSGWLAGTNDEQFF.

J is TRBJ2-3 and V is TRBV7-2; D is undetermined. Trimming removed 4 bases at V and 4 bases at J, with 3 bases between. The CDR3 contains 11 residues. Germline CDR1 SGHTA, CDR2 FQGNSA. CDR3 sequence reads: CASSSADTQYF. The CDR3 DNA reads as TGTGCCAGCAGCTCAGCAGATACGCAGTATTTT.

The chain combines TRBV6-6 with TRBJ1-1; 8 bases match TRBD1. Losses at the gene ends were 8 bases for V and 8 bases for J; bases not matched to a gene: 10. The length of the CDR3 is 13 residues. Germline CDR1 MNHNY, CDR2 SVGAGI (reference sequence). The CDR3 coding sequence is TGTGCCAGCGCAATGGGACAGGCCCTCGAAGCTTTCTTT. Amino acids: CASAMGQALEAFF.

The chain employs TRBV27 and TRBJ2-5; D not resolved. The V gene lost 10 bases and the J gene lost 1 base, with 13 bases spanning the gap. Germline CDR1 MNHEY, CDR2 SMNVEV (reference sequence). The CDR3 loop spans 13 amino acids. CDR3: CATSPDGQETQYF. CDR3 nucleotide sequence: TGTGCCACCTCCCCCGACGGCCAAGAGACCCAGTACTTC.

This clone was observed a few times. V and J are TRBV7-9 and TRBJ2-2, with 12 bases aligning to TRBD2. J was trimmed by 7 bases and V by 5 bases; bases with no gene match: 11. Germline V lookup: CDR1 SEHNR, CDR2 FQNEAQ (reference sequence). The CDR3 sequence is 17 residues long. The CDR3 protein is CASSPGLAGSYGGELFF. DNA for the CDR3: TGTGCCAGCAGCCCCGGACTAGCGGGGAGCTACGGCGGGGAGCTGTTTTTT.

The chain joins TRBV14 to TRBJ2-1; 10 bases fit TRBD1. This CDR3 spans 14 amino acids. Trimming at V came to 3 bases and at J to 4 bases, leaving 0 bases not matched to a gene. Germline V gives CDR1 SGHDN, CDR2 FVKESK. The CDR3, as DNA: TGTGCCAGCAGCCAGGGACAGGGGTACAATGAGCAGTTCTTC. Residues: CASSQGQGYNEQFF.

This chain links TRBV30 with TRBJ2-3, with D unclear. Germline V gives CDR1 GTSNPN, CDR2 SVGIG (reference sequence). Deletions cut 0 bases from V and 1 base from J, with 5 bases between. This CDR3 contains 13 residues. CDR3 loop: CAWSVKGTDTQYF. As DNA, the CDR3 is TGTGCCTGGAGTGTGAAGGGCACAGATACGCAGTATTTT.

The genes are TRBV2 and TRBJ1-5; the match to TRBD1 covers 8 bases. Per the germline V gene, CDR1 is SNHLY and CDR2 is FYNNEI. The CDR3 is 14 residues long. J lost 5 bases, V lost 8 bases, and 8 bases had no gene match. The CDR3 DNA reads TGTGCCAGCGCCTTAGGACAGGGACATCAGCCCCAGCATTTT. Translated, it gives CASALGQGHQPQHF.

This clone turned up a few times. This sequence joins TRBV24-1 and TRBJ1-2, with D unclear. There are 16 residues in the CDR3. V lost 4 bases, J lost 7 bases, and 21 bases lay in between. CDR1 is KGHDR and CDR2 is SFDVKD in the germline V gene. The CDR3 DNA is TGTGCCACCAGTGACCTAGACCGGACCGGGAATGTTGGCTACACCTTC. As protein: CATSDLDRTGNVGYTF.

This sequence joins TRBV30 and TRBJ1-1; D unclear. Trimming removed 0 bases at V and 2 bases at J, with 7 bases between. CDR3 length: 13 residues. CDR1 is GTSNPN, CDR2 SVGIG, per germline (reference sequence). The CDR3 protein is CAWSVGRNTEAFF. The CDR3 DNA follows: TGTGCCTGGAGTGTAGGCAGAAACACTGAAGCTTTCTTT.

The J gene is TRBJ2-2, the V gene TRBV2; 9 nucleotides agree with TRBD2. The V gene end was trimmed by 2 bases and the J gene end by 3 bases; junction bases not matched to a gene: 1. The CDR3 runs to 15 residues. Germline V gene data show CDR1 as SNHLY and CDR2 as FYNNEI. CDR3 amino acids: CASSEQRGDTGELFF. Here the CDR3 DNA reads TGTGCCAGCAGTGAACAGCGGGGGGACACCGGGGAGCTGTTTTTT. The whole variable domain, filled in from reference TRBV2 and TRBJ2-2, reads EPEVTQTPSHQVTQMGQEVILRCVPISNHLYFYWYRQILGQKVEFLVSFYNNEISEKSEIFDDQFSVERPDGSNFTLKIRSTKLEDSAMYFCASSEQRGDTGELFFGEGSRLTVL.

This chain connects TRBV19 to TRBJ1-2; D is undetermined. The ends were cut back, 2 bases at V and 1 base at J, with 8 bases in the middle. Per germline, CDR1 LNHDA and CDR2 SQIVND (reference sequence). This CDR3 is 14 amino acids long. The CDR3 loop reads CASSIWRNNYGYTF. For the CDR3, the DNA is TGTGCCAGTAGTATATGGCGGAATAACTATGGCTACACCTTC. The entire variable domain, with the rest obtained from reference TRBV19 and TRBJ1-2, is as follows: DGGITQSPKYLFRKEGQNVTLSCEQNLNHDAMYWYRQDPGQGLRLIYYSQIVNDFQKGDIAEGYSVSREKKESFPLTVTSAQKNPTAFYLCASSIWRNNYGYTFGSGTRLTVV.

This clone was recorded once. The rearrangement joins TRBV6-6 to TRBJ1-5; possibly TRBD1 for D (6 bases). This CDR3 spans 15 amino acids. Germline CDR1 reads MNHNY; CDR2 reads SVGAGI (reference sequence). V lost 4 bases to trimming and J lost 0 bases, with 10 bases between them. CDR3 nucleotides: TGTGCCAGCAGTTTAGGGGGATATAGCAATCAGCCCCAGCATTTT. It is translated as CASSLGGYSNQPQHF.

This clone was seen a few times. The chain employs TRBV11-2 and TRBJ2-5; possibly TRBD2 for D (6 bases). Germline values: CDR1 SGHAT, CDR2 FQNNGV. CDR3 length: 15 residues. Trimming took off 4 bases at V and 1 base at J, with 13 bases between the two ends. The CDR3, as DNA: TGTGCCAGCAGCTCCTTACTAGCTAGCCAAGAGACCCAGTACTTC. As protein: CASSSLLASQETQYF.

The V call is TRBV7-6, the J call TRBJ1-1; 10 nucleotides match TRBD1. CDR1 is SGHVS, CDR2 FNYEAQ, per germline. V lost 3 bases and J lost 4; bases outside the gene matches: 8. This CDR3 has 16 residues. CDR3 loop: CASSLGSGTGATEAFF. CDR3 DNA sequence: TGTGCCAGCAGCTTGGGTTCCGGGACAGGGGCCACTGAAGCTTTCTTT.

The rearrangement joins TRBV4-1 to TRBJ1-3; the D is unclear. The V gene's germline CDR1 is MGHRA and CDR2 YSYEKL. This CDR3 region has 16 residues. V lost 0 bases and J lost 1, with 10 bases in between. The CDR3: CASSQDSPQSGNTIYF. The CDR3 DNA reads TGCGCCAGCAGCCAAGATAGTCCCCAATCTGGAAACACCATATATTTT.

J is TRBJ2-1 and V is TRBV10-1, with TRBD2 matching over 12 bases. Germline CDR1 reads WNHNN; CDR2 reads SYGVQD (reference sequence). There are 15 residues in the CDR3. After removal of 8 bases from V and 8 bases from J, the junction contained 10 bases not matched to a gene. Written as DNA, the CDR3 is TGCGCCAGCGCCAGCCCGCTAGCGGGGGGGGATGAGCAGTTCTTC. It specifies CASASPLAGGDEQFF.

This clone was detected a few times. The rearrangement uses TRBV18 and TRBJ2-7; no reliable D call. Germline CDR1 and CDR2: KGHSH and LQKENI. The CDR3 runs to 11 residues. V lost 2 bases, J lost 4 bases, and 3 bases lay in between. The chain's CDR3 is CASSPGYEQYF. The DNA for the CDR3 is TGTGCCAGCTCACCAGGTTACGAGCAGTACTTC.